These 13 T cell receptor beta chains came from one sample sequenced in a study of glioma-infiltrating T cells after dendritic cell vaccination. Method: immunoSEQ multiplex PCR; TCRdb's copy keeps in-frame clones and lacks some. Here the sample spans about 50,000 clones, 85% being singletons. The input for sequencing was blood, taken before dendritic cell vaccination. These receptor sequences come from a human donor with glioblastoma.

About this clone: Within the sample, other DNA sequences also encode this same CDR3. The CDR3 sequence: CASSLGQNTEAFF. The CDR3 bases are TGTGCCAGCAGCTTAGGGCAGAACACTGAAGCTTTCTTT. V and J are TRBV7-2 and TRBJ1-1; D gene ambiguous. The germline V gene encodes CDR1 SGHTA and CDR2 FQGNSA. Deletions cut 1 base from V and 1 base from J, with 4 bases between. The CDR3 runs to 13 residues.

V gene TRBV7-9 combines with J gene TRBJ2-1; no clear D gene. This CDR3 comprises 12 residues. Germline CDR1 reads SEHNR; CDR2 reads FQNEAQ (reference sequence). Trimming took off 6 bases at V and 5 bases at J, with 8 bases between the two ends. CDR3 protein: CASRPVDNEQFF. CDR3 in DNA: TGTGCCAGCAGGCCGGTGGACAATGAGCAGTTCTTC.

The J gene is TRBJ1-1, the V gene TRBV30, with TRBD1 matching over 9 bases. CDR1 and CDR2 (germline): GTSNPN, SVGIG (reference sequence). This CDR3 contains 12 residues. The CDR3 region is CARGTGSPEAFF. The CDR3 nucleotides are TGTGCTCGGGGGACAGGGTCACCTGAAGCTTTCTTT.

This clone was seen once. The chain recombines TRBV5-1 with TRBJ1-6; TRBD1 agrees at 7 bases. V trimming: 4 bases; J trimming: 2 bases; junction bases outside the gene matches: 9. The germline V gene encodes CDR1 SGHRS and CDR2 YFSETQ. CDR3 size: 17 residues. CDR3 residues: CASSIGQEDPYNSPLHF. CDR3 in DNA: TGCGCCAGCAGCATAGGACAGGAGGATCCCTATAATTCACCCCTCCACTTT.

The chain couples TRBV4-1 to TRBJ2-7; possibly TRBD2 for D (6 bases). The germline CDR1 and CDR2 sequences are MGHRA and YSYEKL. V lost 0 bases and J 5 bases, leaving 14 bases between the germline ends. CDR3 length equals 15 residues. The chain's CDR3 is CASSQDIPPGDEQYF. CDR3 DNA: TGCGCCAGCAGCCAAGATATTCCCCCGGGGGACGAGCAGTACTTC.

V gene TRBV19 combines with J gene TRBJ2-5; weak D call: TRBD1 (6 bases). V dropped 0 bases and J dropped 2 bases, with 10 bases sitting between them. Looked up from germline, CDR1 is LNHDA and CDR2 is SQIVND (reference sequence). The CDR3 contains 15 residues. CDR3 coding DNA: TGTGCCAGTAGTATAGATCTGCAGGGGCAAGAGACCCAGTACTTC. Amino acid sequence: CASSIDLQGQETQYF.

The chain uses TRBV5-1 and TRBJ2-5; D remains ambiguous. CDR3 length equals 15 residues. Germline lookup yields CDR1 SGHRS and CDR2 YFSETQ. The V end was cut by 4 bases, the J end by 1 base, with 14 bases between. In DNA form, the CDR3 reads TGCGCCAGCAGCCTGGACGGTCTCCCCCAAGAGACCCAGTACTTC. This translates into CASSLDGLPQETQYF.

This chain connects TRBV4-3 to TRBJ2-5; 10 nucleotides line up with TRBD2. This CDR3 spans 16 amino acids. CDR1 is LGHNA, CDR2 YSLEER, per germline. V was clipped by 0 bases and J by 2 bases; unmatched bases: 3. CDR3 protein: CASSQELAGLQETQYF. The CDR3 coding sequence is TGCGCCAGCAGCCAAGAACTAGCGGGGCTACAAGAGACCCAGTACTTC.

This clone appeared once. The DNA of the CDR3 is TGTGCCAGCACCTATGGGACTAGCGGGAGGGCCAGCACCGGGGAGCTGTTTTTT. This codes for CASTYGTSGRASTGELFF. The chain has TRBV7-3 and TRBJ2-2; TRBD2 agrees at 16 bases. The V gene's germline CDR1 is SGHTA and CDR2 FQGTGA. The V segment lost 7 bases and the J segment 4 bases; nucleotides outside the gene matches: 9. The CDR3 is 18 residues long.

This CDR3 is CASTNPSASRPAFF. The DNA of the CDR3 is TGTGCCAGCACTAATCCGTCCGCATCTCGTCCGGCTTTCTTT. V gene TRBV25-1 combines with J gene TRBJ1-1, with no clear D. V was trimmed by 7 bases and J by 11 bases, leaving 23 bases between them. Germline V CDR1 and CDR2: MGHDK, SYGVNS. There are 14 residues in the CDR3.

The chain carries TRBV27 and TRBJ1-2; 8 bases are a match to TRBD1. J gave up 5 bases and V 5 bases, and 7 bases lay outside the gene matches. The CDR3 is made up of 14 amino acids. Germline V lookup: CDR1 MNHEY, CDR2 SMNVEV (reference sequence). The CDR3 loop reads CASSTGQGSYGYTF. The CDR3, as DNA: TGTGCCAGCAGTACCGGACAGGGCAGTTATGGCTACACCTTC.

This clone was observed once. An end of the junction differs from the germline gene, which may be a read error. The chain couples TRBV7-9 to TRBJ1-5, with 10 bases identical to TRBD1. Germline assignment: CDR1 SEHNR and CDR2 FQNEAQ (reference sequence). This CDR3 is 13 amino acids long. CDR3 amino acids: CASSLGQGADLSF. CDR3 DNA: TGTGCCAGCAGCTTAGGACAGGGGGCGGATTTAAGTTTT.

Comment on this clone: Other DNA sequences from this sample encode an identical CDR3 as well. This chain uses TRBV27 with TRBJ2-3, with D possibly matching TRBD2 (6 bases). CDR1 is MNHEY and CDR2 is SMNVEV in the germline V gene (reference sequence). V lost 7 bases and J 8 bases, leaving 16 bases between the germline ends. The CDR3 totals 13 residues. DNA for the CDR3: TGTGCCAGCATCCTCCTAGCGAGCGGTACGCAGTATTTT. This gives the protein CASILLASGTQYF.